In this sample, the clone carrying this T cell receptor (beta chain) turned up a few times. Its antigen is currently unknown. The data were obtained in a study of T-cell memory formation after mild COVID-19. Notes on the study in general: A second wave expanding day 15 to 37 was CD4+-biased; contracting clones were balanced. Contracting CD4+ clones lay largely in CM and EM, with CD8+ ones residing in EMRA. In second-wave clones peaking day 37, SARS-CoV-2 specificity remained unconfirmed.

Researchers used 5'RACE with constant-segment primers to make TCR alpha and TCR beta cDNA libraries that carry sample barcodes and UMIs. TCRdb passed the 5' RACE reads through MiXCR, listing each CDR3 protein once. The sample shows about 150,000 distinct CDR3 sequences, roughly 15% of them seen only once. Unmatched junction bases numbered 12, after V lost 4 bases and J lost 5 bases. The CDR3 has 17 amino acids. In germline, CDR1 is SGDLS, CDR2 YYNGEE. The TCR sequence derives from an adult woman who had mild COVID-19 (a few samples of this study predate the infection). Cell type and time point are not known. Sequenced sample: PBMCs or a T cell subset sorted from them (not recorded which). The chain combines TRBV9 with TRBJ2-7; 13 nucleotides align to TRBD2. Here the CDR3 reads CASSPPGLAGFVDEQYF. The CDR3 DNA sequence: TGTGCCAGCAGCCCACCGGGACTAGCGGGATTCGTTGACGAGCAGTACTTC.